The 27 T cell receptor beta chains below were found in one sample sequenced in a study of cytomegalovirus exposure and HLA in healthy donors. PCR primers comprised 60 Vbeta and 13 Jbeta primers. TCRdb keeps only in-frame clones here, not all; method: immunoSEQ multiplex PCR. The sample consists of under 150,000 clones, approximately 85% of them appearing once. Sequenced sample: PBMCs. Every receptor here comes from a boy aged 10-17 years in good health and CMV-seronegative.

V and J are TRBV30 and TRBJ2-1; possible D gene TRBD2, 6 bases. This CDR3 has 17 residues. Germline loops: CDR1 GTSNPN, CDR2 SVGIG (reference sequence). The germline V and J ends were trimmed by 0 bases and 1 base, with 16 bases remaining between them. Here the CDR3 reads CAWSVWSGGPSYNEQFF. The CDR3 nucleotides read TGTGCCTGGAGTGTATGGTCAGGAGGGCCGTCCTACAATGAGCAGTTCTTC.

The CDR3 sequence: CASSLAGDRGDYGYTF. The DNA of the CDR3 is TGTGCCAGCAGCTTAGCCGGGGACAGGGGGGACTATGGCTACACCTTC. The chain carries TRBV9 and TRBJ1-2; TRBD1 aligns across 11 bases. The CDR3 length is 16 residues. Germline V lookup: CDR1 SGDLS, CDR2 YYNGEE. Trimming took 4 bases from V and 3 from J; bases not matched to a gene: 8.

For this clone: The same CDR3 arises from other DNA sequences in this sample as well. This chain uses TRBV7-9 with TRBJ2-3; D is ambiguous. The CDR3 extends over 12 amino acids. V lost 4 bases and J 2 bases, leaving 4 bases between the germline ends. Germline lookup yields CDR1 SEHNR and CDR2 FQNEAQ (reference sequence). The CDR3 sequence is CASSSNTDTQYF. The CDR3 DNA sequence: TGTGCCAGCAGCTCCAACACAGATACGCAGTATTTT.

The chain couples TRBV5-1 to TRBJ2-1; D call uncertain. In germline, CDR1 is SGHRS, CDR2 YFSETQ. The CDR3 length is 13 residues. V was clipped by 6 bases and J by 0 bases, with 7 bases between them. The CDR3 DNA sequence: TGCGCCAGCACCCCACTCTCCTACAATGAGCAGTTCTTC. The encoded protein is CASTPLSYNEQFF.

The J gene is TRBJ2-1, the V gene TRBV10-3; the D gene is possibly TRBD2 (6 bases). Germline CDR1 reads ENHRY; CDR2 reads SYGVKD. The CDR3 has 15 residues. V lost 6 bases and J 8 bases, leaving 20 bases between the germline ends. The CDR3 is CAIRERESGADEQFF. CDR3 in DNA: TGTGCCATCAGGGAACGGGAGAGTGGGGCCGATGAGCAGTTCTTC.

V is TRBV6-6 and J is TRBJ1-5, with TRBD1 identical over 8 bases. Germline values: CDR1 MNHNY, CDR2 SVGAGI (reference sequence). Trimming at V came to 5 bases and at J to 1 base, leaving 4 bases not matched to a gene. The CDR3 is 15 amino acids. CDR3 bases: TGTGCCAGCAGTGGCAGGGGGCTGAGCAATCAGCCCCAGCATTTT. Residues: CASSGRGLSNQPQHF.

The sample holds a few counts of this clone. This chain joins TRBV6-5 and TRBJ1-5, with 9 bases matching TRBD1. The V gene end was trimmed by 6 bases and the J gene end by 1 base; junction bases not matched to a gene: 4. The CDR3 totals 15 residues. CDR1 is MNHEY and CDR2 is SVGAGI in the germline V gene. The CDR3, as DNA: TGTGCCAGCAGGCCACAGGGGGCAAGCAATCAGCCCCAGCATTTT. As protein: CASRPQGASNQPQHF.

CDR3 DNA: TGTGCCAGCAGCTTGCAAGGACAGGGAGGATCACCCCTCCACTTT. Translation gives CASSLQGQGGSPLHF. This chain connects TRBV5-4 to TRBJ1-6, with TRBD1 matching 8 bases. The germline CDR1 and CDR2 sequences are SGHNT and YYREEE (reference sequence). CDR3 length equals 15 residues. V gave up 1 base and J gave up 10 bases; unmatched junction bases: 7.

The chain is built from TRBV5-4 and TRBJ2-7; D possibly corresponds to TRBD2 (5 bases). The ends were cut back, 4 bases at V and 3 bases at J, with 20 bases in the middle. The CDR3 runs 16 residues. Germline V CDR1 and CDR2: SGHNT, YYREEE (reference sequence). The CDR3 is CASSRSGGSAVYEQYF. The CDR3 coding sequence is TGTGCCAGCAGCCGATCCGGAGGCAGCGCGGTCTACGAGCAGTACTTC.

The chain carries TRBV4-3 and TRBJ2-1, with TRBD2 matching over 7 bases. Germline lookup yields CDR1 LGHNA and CDR2 YSLEER. The CDR3 is 15 residues long. Trimming took 4 bases from V and 0 from J; bases not matched to a gene: 3. The CDR3 spells CASSPGGSSYNEQFF. The CDR3 DNA is TGCGCCAGCAGCCCCGGGGGGAGCTCCTACAATGAGCAGTTCTTC.

This rearrangement joins TRBV4-1 to TRBJ2-7, with 9 bases identical to TRBD2. V shed 4 bases and J 2 bases; nucleotides not matched to a gene: 18. This CDR3 has 19 residues. Looked up from germline, CDR1 is MGHRA and CDR2 is YSYEKL. In DNA form, the CDR3 reads TGCGCCAGCAGCCCGGGTGGGGCTAGCGGGATCACATTTACCTACGAGCAGTACTTC. Translation: CASSPGGASGITFTYEQYF.

The chain couples TRBV7-9 to TRBJ1-1; D is undetermined. The CDR3 length is 14 residues. V was cut by 6 bases and J by 4 bases, with 15 bases left in between. Germline V gene data show CDR1 as SEHNR and CDR2 as FQNEAQ (reference sequence). This CDR3 reads CASRQREGSTEAFF. The CDR3 DNA is TGTGCCAGCAGACAAAGAGAGGGCTCCACTGAAGCTTTCTTT.

The chain recombines TRBV7-3 with TRBJ1-2; possible D gene TRBD1, 5 bases. Germline V CDR1 and CDR2: SGHTA, FQGTGA. This CDR3 has 13 residues. V lost 5 bases and J lost 4, with 11 bases in between. The CDR3 spells CASSRDRSYGYTF. The CDR3 DNA follows: TGTGCCAGCAGCCGAGACAGAAGCTATGGCTACACCTTC. Full variable domain (outside the CDR3, taken from reference TRBV7-3 and TRBJ1-2): GAGVSQTPSNKVTEKGKYVELRCDPISGHTALYWYRQSLGQGPEFLIYFQGTGAADDSGLPNDRFFAVRPEGSVSTLKIQRTERGDSAVYLCASSRDRSYGYTFGSGTRLTVV.

The chain uses TRBV25-1 and TRBJ2-7, with D possibly TRBD1 on 5 matching bases. V was trimmed by 6 bases and J by 3 bases, leaving 15 bases between them. The CDR3 is 14 residues long. Germline V lookup: CDR1 MGHDK, CDR2 SYGVNS. The CDR3 DNA is TGTGCCAGCAGGCGATCAGGGTTGGGCTACGAGCAGTACTTC. Amino acids: CASRRSGLGYEQYF.

The chain links TRBV6-4 to TRBJ2-7; 11 bases agree with TRBD2. The CDR3 runs to 14 residues. Per the germline V gene, CDR1 is MRHNA and CDR2 is SNTAGT. V lost 3 bases, J lost 9 bases, and 7 bases stayed unmatched. The CDR3, as DNA: TGTGCCAGCAGTGAACTAGCGGGAGCAACCGGGCAGTACTTC. Its translation is CASSELAGATGQYF.

The chain couples TRBV4-2 to TRBJ1-2; D might be TRBD1 (5 bases). The V end was cut by 0 bases, the J end by 8 bases, with 13 bases between. CDR1 and CDR2 (germline): LGHNA, YNFKEQ. CDR3 length: 14 amino acids. The CDR3 DNA sequence: TGTGCCAGCAGCCAAGATCGGCAGGGAAAGGGCTACACCTTC. It codes for CASSQDRQGKGYTF.

The V and J genes are TRBV7-9 and TRBJ2-1; D is possibly TRBD2 (7 bases). The CDR3 loop spans 16 amino acids. Germline assignment: CDR1 SEHNR and CDR2 FQNEAQ (reference sequence). The V and J ends lost 6 bases and 3 bases respectively, with 18 bases between them. The CDR3 loop reads CASRIVGGAVYNEQFF. DNA for the CDR3: TGTGCCAGCAGGATAGTGGGGGGGGCAGTCTACAATGAGCAGTTCTTC.

This clone came up a few times. The junction and the germline gene differ at one end; a read error may be behind it. This sequence joins TRBV7-7 and TRBJ2-5; D unresolved. Germline V gene sequence: CDR1 SSHAT, CDR2 FNYEAQ (reference sequence). The length of the CDR3 is 15 residues. CDR3: CASSPDPLSQETQYF. The CDR3 region has the DNA TGTGCTAGCAGCCCAGATCCCCTTTCGCAAGAGACCCAGTACTTC. Full variable domain (missing parts from reference TRBV7-7 and TRBJ2-5): GAGVSQSPRYKVTKRGQDVTLRCDPISSHATLYWYQQALGQGPEFLTYFNYEAQPDKSGLPSDRFSAERPEGSISTLTIQRTEQRDSAMYRCASSPDPLSQETQYFGPGTRLLVL.

V is TRBV9 and J is TRBJ2-3; 8 bases are shared with TRBD2. CDR3 length equals 16 residues. The V and J ends lost 0 bases and 3 bases, in that order; junction bases with no gene match: 6. Germline V gene data show CDR1 as SGDLS and CDR2 as YYNGEE. The CDR3 DNA is TGTGCCAGCAGCGTAGTCGCGGGAGGAGGAACAGATACGCAGTATTTT. Protein sequence: CASSVVAGGGTDTQYF.

The chain uses TRBV7-9 and TRBJ1-1; 12 bases are shared with TRBD1. The germline V gene has CDR1 SEHNR and CDR2 FQNEAQ (reference sequence). This CDR3 has 16 amino acids. The V and J ends lost 5 bases and 7 bases, in that order; junction bases with no gene match: 11. CDR3 DNA sequence: TGTGCCAGCAGCAGGGGGACAGGGGGCATAGTAGGTGAAGCTTTCTTT. Translated: CASSRGTGGIVGEAFF.

The V gene is TRBV2, the J gene TRBJ1-5; 10 bases are a match to TRBD1. The V gene's germline CDR1 is SNHLY and CDR2 FYNNEI. The J segment lost 6 bases and the V segment lost 3 bases, leaving 5 bases of the junction unmatched. The CDR3 runs 15 residues. The CDR3 DNA is TGTGCCAGCAGTGATCGGACAGGGGGTGGTCAGCCCCAGCATTTT. Translation: CASSDRTGGGQPQHF.

V is TRBV2 and J is TRBJ2-5; weak D call: TRBD2 (7 bases). The CDR3 consists of 12 residues. Trimming cost V 3 bases and J 9 bases, with 11 bases left between them. CDR1 SNHLY and CDR2 FYNNEI come from the germline V gene. The CDR3 DNA reads TGTGCCAGCAGTGAGGGGGGGCTTGCCCAGTACTTC. It translates to CASSEGGLAQYF. Variable domain in full (rest from reference TRBV2 and TRBJ2-5): EPEVTQTPSHQVTQMGQEVILRCVPISNHLYFYWYRQILGQKVEFLVSFYNNEISEKSEIFDDQFSVERPDGSNFTLKIRSTKLEDSAMYFCASSEGGLAQYFGPGTRLLVL.

The V call is TRBV7-2, the J call TRBJ2-3; D might be TRBD2 (6 bases). The CDR3 consists of 14 residues. Trimming removed 2 bases from V and 4 bases from J, with 10 bases in between. Germline V gene data show CDR1 as SGHTA and CDR2 as FQGNSA. The CDR3 sequence: CASSLISGADTQYF. For the CDR3, the DNA is TGTGCCAGCAGCTTAATATCGGGGGCAGATACGCAGTATTTT.

The chain combines TRBV5-5 with TRBJ1-4; TRBD1 aligns across 8 bases. The CDR3 has 14 amino acids. After removal of 5 bases from V and 7 bases from J, the junction contained 7 bases not matched to a gene. The V gene's germline CDR1 is SGHKS and CDR2 YYEKEE (reference sequence). The CDR3 DNA reads TGTGCCAGCAGATCGCAGGGGGCGGGTGAAAAACTGTTTTTT. Amino acid sequence: CASRSQGAGEKLFF.

V gene TRBV5-1 combines with J gene TRBJ2-7; TRBD1 matches 7 bases. Trimming took 5 bases from V and 0 from J; bases not matched to a gene: 5. The CDR3 length is 14 residues. From germline, CDR1 is SGHRS and CDR2 YFSETQ. The CDR3 reads CASRPQGSSYEQYF. CDR3 nucleotide sequence: TGCGCCAGCAGACCACAGGGGAGCTCCTACGAGCAGTACTTC.

This chain uses TRBV11-2 with TRBJ2-3, with D possibly TRBD2 on 7 matching bases. Germline CDR1 is SGHAT and CDR2 is FQNNGV. The CDR3 has 17 residues. V lost 6 bases to trimming and J lost 2 bases, with 21 bases between them. For the CDR3, the DNA is TGTGCCAGCAGTTTCGGACTGGGGGGGCCCTTCACAGATACGCAGTATTTT. Encoded protein: CASSFGLGGPFTDTQYF.

The CDR3 sequence is CASSTSGENQPQHF. As DNA, the CDR3 is TGTGCCAGCAGCACCTCAGGGGAAAATCAGCCCCAGCATTTT. J is TRBJ1-5 and V is TRBV7-2; TRBD1 might be the D (6 bases). The CDR3 consists of 14 residues. Trimming took off 5 bases at V and 4 bases at J, with 12 bases between the two ends. CDR1 and CDR2 from the germline V gene are SGHTA and FQGNSA.